This T cell receptor beta chain emerged from a study of cytomegalovirus exposure and HLA in healthy donors. Study details: In an earlier analysis, 95 million to 130 million unique TCR beta sequences were found from approximately 190 million T cells.

Notes on this clone: The antigen is not known.

With 2 bases removed from V and 5 bases from J, the gap between germline ends came to 10 bases. CDR3 size: 15 residues. CDR1 MNHEY and CDR2 SVGAGI come from the germline V gene. General study findings and limits: Previous analysis showed most TCR beta V segments were productive about 87% or about 30% of the time. Researchers had no immune exposure information except CMV serostatus available. Roughly uniform depth of sequencing across donors was assumed in presence/absence analyses.

Primers: 60 Vbeta forward and 13 Jbeta reverse. Measured with immunoSEQ multiplex PCR; TCRdb has only the in-frame clones, and not every one. The sample carries 93,000 or so clones, approximately 84% recorded once. The sequencing sample was made of PBMCs. This chain uses TRBV6-5 with TRBJ2-6, with TRBD2 as a possible D gene (7 bases). The TCR comes from a woman aged 18-29 years in good health and CMV-seropositive. The CDR3: CASSYGGAWANVLTF. As DNA, the CDR3 is TGTGCCAGCAGTTACGGGGGGGCCTGGGCCAACGTCCTGACTTTC.